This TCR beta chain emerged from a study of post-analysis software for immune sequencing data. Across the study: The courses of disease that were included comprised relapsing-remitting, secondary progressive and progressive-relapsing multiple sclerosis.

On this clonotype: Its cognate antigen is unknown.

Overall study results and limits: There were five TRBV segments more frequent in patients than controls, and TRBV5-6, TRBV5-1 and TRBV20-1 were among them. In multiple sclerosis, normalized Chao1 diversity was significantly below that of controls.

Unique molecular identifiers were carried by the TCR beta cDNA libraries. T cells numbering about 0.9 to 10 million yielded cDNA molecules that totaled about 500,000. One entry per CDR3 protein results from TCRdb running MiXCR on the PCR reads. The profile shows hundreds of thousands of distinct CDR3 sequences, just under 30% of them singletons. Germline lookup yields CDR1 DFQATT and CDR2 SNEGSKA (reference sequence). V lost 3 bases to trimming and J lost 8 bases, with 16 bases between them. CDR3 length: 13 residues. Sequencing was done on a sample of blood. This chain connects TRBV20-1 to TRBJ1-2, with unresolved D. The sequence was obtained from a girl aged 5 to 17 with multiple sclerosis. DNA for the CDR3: TGCAGTGCTAGTGGCGGTCCAACGGGGGGCTACACCTTC. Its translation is CSASGGPTGGYTF.